This entry concerns a single T cell receptor (beta chain). The data are from a study of blood T cell repertoires in COVID-19. TCRdb's table, derived via immunoSEQ multiplex PCR, lists solely in-frame clones and lacks some. The sample yields approximately 150,000 clones, about 85% seen once. In germline, CDR1 is MDHEN, CDR2 SYDVKM. This CDR3 spans 14 amino acids. V trimming: 6 bases; J trimming: 7 bases; junction bases outside the gene matches: 6. This sequence was found in a human donor with acute or convalescent COVID-19. The donor label of this sample is uncertain. The specimen sequenced was peripheral blood. The chain employs TRBV28 and TRBJ1-4, with 9 bases matching TRBD1. The chain's CDR3 is CASRLGTGFEKLFF. CDR3 bases: TGTGCCAGCAGACTCGGGACAGGGTTTGAAAAACTGTTTTTT.